This TCR beta chain was captured in a study of molecular identifiers for immune sequencing clone quantification. Germline CDR1 and CDR2: LNHDA and SQIVND (reference sequence). The CDR3 sequence is 11 residues long. Deletions cut 7 bases from V and 7 bases from J, with 10 bases between. At least ten counts were recorded for this clonotype. TCRdb itself ran the PCR reads through MiXCR, one entry per CDR3 protein. The sample holds about 320,000 distinct CDR3 sequences; about a fifth are singletons and the top ten take 0.81%. The source of this sequence is a human donor in good health. Some libraries in this study had Jurkat cell RNA spiked in. This chain connects TRBV19 to TRBJ1-1, with D uncertain. The sample comprised naive CD8+ T cells from blood, with Jurkat cell RNA spiked in. Subset of the sample: FACS-sorted CD8+CD4-CCR7+CD45RA+ naive T cells. This CDR3 reads CASTLNLEAFF. The CDR3 DNA reads as TGTGCCAGTACCCTAAACCTTGAAGCTTTCTTT. Using reference TRBV19 and TRBJ1-1 for the parts outside the CDR3, the full variable domain is DGGITQSPKYLFRKEGQNVTLSCEQNLNHDAMYWYRQDPGQGLRLIYYSQIVNDFQKGDIAEGYSVSREKKESFPLTVTSAQKNPTAFYLCASTLNLEAFFGQGTRLTVV.